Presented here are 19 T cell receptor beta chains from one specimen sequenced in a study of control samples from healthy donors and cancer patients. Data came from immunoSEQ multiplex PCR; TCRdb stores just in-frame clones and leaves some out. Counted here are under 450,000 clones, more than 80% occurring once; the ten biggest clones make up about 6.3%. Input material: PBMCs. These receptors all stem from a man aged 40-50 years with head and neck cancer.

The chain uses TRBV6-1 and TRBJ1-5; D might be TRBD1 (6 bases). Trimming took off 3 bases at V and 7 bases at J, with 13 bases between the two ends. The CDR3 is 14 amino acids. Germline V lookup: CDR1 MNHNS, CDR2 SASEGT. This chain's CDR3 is CASSEKQGGQPQHF. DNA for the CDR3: TGTGCCAGCAGTGAGAAACAGGGCGGCCAGCCCCAGCATTTT.

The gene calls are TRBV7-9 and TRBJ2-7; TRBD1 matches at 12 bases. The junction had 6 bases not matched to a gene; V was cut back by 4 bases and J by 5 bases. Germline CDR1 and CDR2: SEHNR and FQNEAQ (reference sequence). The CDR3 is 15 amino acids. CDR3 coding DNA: TGTGCCAGCAGCTCCTCCGGGACAGGGGGCCACGAGCAGTACTTC. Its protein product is CASSSSGTGGHEQYF.

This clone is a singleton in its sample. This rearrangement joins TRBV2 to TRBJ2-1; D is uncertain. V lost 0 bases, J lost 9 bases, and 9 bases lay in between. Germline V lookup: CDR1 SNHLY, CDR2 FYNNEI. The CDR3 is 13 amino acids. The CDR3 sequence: CASSEARYGEQFF. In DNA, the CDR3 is TGTGCCAGCAGTGAAGCCAGGTATGGTGAGCAGTTCTTC.

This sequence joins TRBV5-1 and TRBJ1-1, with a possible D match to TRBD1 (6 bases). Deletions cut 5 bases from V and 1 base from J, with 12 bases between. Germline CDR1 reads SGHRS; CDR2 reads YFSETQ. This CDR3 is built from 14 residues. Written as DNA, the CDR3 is TGCGCCAGCAGACCGGACAGACAGAACACTGAAGCTTTCTTT. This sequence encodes CASRPDRQNTEAFF.

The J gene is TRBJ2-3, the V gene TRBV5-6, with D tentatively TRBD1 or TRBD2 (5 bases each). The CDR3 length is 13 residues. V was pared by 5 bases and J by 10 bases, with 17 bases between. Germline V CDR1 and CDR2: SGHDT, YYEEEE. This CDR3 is CASRTGRIRSQYF. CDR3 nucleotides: TGTGCCAGCAGGACGGGACGGATAAGATCGCAGTATTTT.

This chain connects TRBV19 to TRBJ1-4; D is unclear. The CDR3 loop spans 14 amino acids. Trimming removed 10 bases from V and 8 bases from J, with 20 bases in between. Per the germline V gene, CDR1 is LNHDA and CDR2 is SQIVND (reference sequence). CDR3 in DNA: TGTGCCACCTCTCGAGCGAGGAGGTGGGAAAAACTGTTTTTT. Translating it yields CATSRARRWEKLFF.

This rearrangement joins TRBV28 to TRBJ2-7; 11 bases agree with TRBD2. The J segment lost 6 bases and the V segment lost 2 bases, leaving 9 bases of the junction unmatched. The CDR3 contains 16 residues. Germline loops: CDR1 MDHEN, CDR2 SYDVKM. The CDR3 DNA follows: TGTGCCAGCAGTTTAGGTACGGTAGCGGGAGGGGGCGAGCAGTACTTC. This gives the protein CASSLGTVAGGGEQYF.

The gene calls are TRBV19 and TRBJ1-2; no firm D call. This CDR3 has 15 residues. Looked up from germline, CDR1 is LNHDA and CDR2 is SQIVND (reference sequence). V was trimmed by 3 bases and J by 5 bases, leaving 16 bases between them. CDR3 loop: CASSIGFGLGYGYTF. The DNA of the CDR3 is TGTGCCAGTAGTATCGGTTTCGGACTCGGGTATGGCTACACCTTC.

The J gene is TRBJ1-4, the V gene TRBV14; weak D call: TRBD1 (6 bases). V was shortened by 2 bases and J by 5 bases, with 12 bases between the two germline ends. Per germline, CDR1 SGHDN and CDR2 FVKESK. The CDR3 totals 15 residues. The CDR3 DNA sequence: TGTGCCAGCAGCCAATTGCGGACAGACAATGAAAAACTGTTTTTT. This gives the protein CASSQLRTDNEKLFF.

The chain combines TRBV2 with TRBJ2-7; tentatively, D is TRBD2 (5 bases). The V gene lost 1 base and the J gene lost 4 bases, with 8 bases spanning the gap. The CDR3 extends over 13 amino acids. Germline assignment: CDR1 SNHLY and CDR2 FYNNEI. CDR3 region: CASSEGGIYEQYF. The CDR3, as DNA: TGTGCCAGCAGTGAAGGAGGGATTTACGAGCAGTACTTC. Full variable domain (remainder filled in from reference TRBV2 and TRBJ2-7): EPEVTQTPSHQVTQMGQEVILRCVPISNHLYFYWYRQILGQKVEFLVSFYNNEISEKSEIFDDQFSVERPDGSNFTLKIRSTKLEDSAMYFCASSEGGIYEQYFGPGTRLTVT.

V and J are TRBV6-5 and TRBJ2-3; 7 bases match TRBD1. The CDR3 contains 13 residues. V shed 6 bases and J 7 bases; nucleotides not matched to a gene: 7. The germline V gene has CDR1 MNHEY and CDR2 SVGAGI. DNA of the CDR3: TGTGCCAGCAGATCAACAGGGGCAAATACGCAGTATTTT. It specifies CASRSTGANTQYF.

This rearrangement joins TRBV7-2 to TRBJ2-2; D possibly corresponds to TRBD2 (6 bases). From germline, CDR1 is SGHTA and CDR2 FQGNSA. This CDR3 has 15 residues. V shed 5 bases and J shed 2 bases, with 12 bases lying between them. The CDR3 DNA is TGTGCCAGCAGCCTGATGGGGGGAAACACCGGGGAGCTGTTTTTT. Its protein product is CASSLMGGNTGELFF.

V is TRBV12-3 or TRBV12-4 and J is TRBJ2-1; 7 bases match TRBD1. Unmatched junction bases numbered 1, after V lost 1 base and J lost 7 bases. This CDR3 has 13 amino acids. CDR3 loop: CASSLGDRNEQFF. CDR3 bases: TGTGCCAGCAGTTTAGGGGACAGAAATGAGCAGTTCTTC.

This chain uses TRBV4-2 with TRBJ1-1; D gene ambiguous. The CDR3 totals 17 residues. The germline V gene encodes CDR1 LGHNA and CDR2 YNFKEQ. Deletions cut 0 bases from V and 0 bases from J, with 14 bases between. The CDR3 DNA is TGTGCCAGCAGCCAAGAGTTGGCAGCCTATATGAACACTGAAGCTTTCTTT. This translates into CASSQELAAYMNTEAFF.

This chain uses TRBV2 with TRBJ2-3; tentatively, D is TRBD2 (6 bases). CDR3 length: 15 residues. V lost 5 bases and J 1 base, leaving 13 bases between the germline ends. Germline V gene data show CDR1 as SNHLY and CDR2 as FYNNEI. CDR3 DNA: TGTGCCAGCAGTAAGGGCAGGGAGGGCACAGATACGCAGTATTTT. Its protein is CASSKGREGTDTQYF.

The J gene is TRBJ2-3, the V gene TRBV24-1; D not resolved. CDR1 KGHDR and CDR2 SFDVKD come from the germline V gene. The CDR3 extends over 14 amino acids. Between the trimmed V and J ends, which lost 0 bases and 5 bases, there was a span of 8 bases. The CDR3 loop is CATSDLLPEDTQYF. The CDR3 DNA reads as TGTGCCACCAGTGATTTGCTTCCTGAAGATACGCAGTATTTT.

The CDR3 DNA reads as TGTGCCAGCAGCCAAGTACGCGGTGCGGTCAATTCACCCCTCCACTTT. Translated: CASSQVRGAVNSPLHF. V and J are TRBV3-1 (or the pseudogene TRBV3-2) and TRBJ1-6; D gene ambiguous. The CDR3 is 16 residues long. CDR1 is LGHDT and CDR2 is YNNKEL in the germline V gene (reference sequence). Trimming took 1 base from V and 7 from J, leaving 14 bases between them.

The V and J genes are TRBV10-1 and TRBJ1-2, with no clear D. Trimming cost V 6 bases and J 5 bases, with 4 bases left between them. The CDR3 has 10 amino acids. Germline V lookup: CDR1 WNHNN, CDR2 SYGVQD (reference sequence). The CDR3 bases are TGCGCCAGCAGGGGGTATGGCTACACCTTC. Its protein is CASRGYGYTF.

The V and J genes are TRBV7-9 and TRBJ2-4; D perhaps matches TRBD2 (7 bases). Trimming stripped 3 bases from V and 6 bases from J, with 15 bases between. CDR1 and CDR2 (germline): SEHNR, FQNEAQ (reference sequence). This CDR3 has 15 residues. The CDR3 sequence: CASSFGEGGGNIQYF. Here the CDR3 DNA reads TGTGCCAGCAGCTTTGGGGAGGGGGGCGGAAACATTCAGTACTTC. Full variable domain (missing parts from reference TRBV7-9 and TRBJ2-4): DTGVSQNPRHKITKRGQNVTFRCDPISEHNRLYWYRQTLGQGPEFLTYFQNEAQLEKSRLLSDRFSAERPKGSFSTLEIQRTEQGDSAMYLCASSFGEGGGNIQYFGAGTRLSVL.